This TCR beta chain originates from a study of HIV-infected patients and healthy controls. Whole blood was used without fractionation, so all unsorted peripheral T cells were included. The germline V gene has CDR1 DFQATT and CDR2 SNEGSKA (reference sequence). The CDR3 extends over 15 amino acids. Trimming stripped 3 bases from V and 2 bases from J, with 17 bases between. Reverse transcription used around 500 ng RNA and constant-region primers for alpha and beta. Alpha and beta chain libraries were made separately by chain-specific third strand synthesis with multiplexing indices. TCRdb redid the calling of the 5' RACE reads with MiXCR, one entry per CDR3 protein. Among roughly 18,000 distinct CDR3 sequences listed, 9.5% to 15% were seen once.

The receptor was isolated from an adult in good health. The chain joins TRBV20-1 to TRBJ2-7, with D hard to call. What was sequenced was blood. CDR3 residues: CSASPAGPKAYEQYF. The DNA of the CDR3 is TGCAGTGCTAGTCCGGCTGGGCCGAAGGCCTACGAGCAGTACTTC.